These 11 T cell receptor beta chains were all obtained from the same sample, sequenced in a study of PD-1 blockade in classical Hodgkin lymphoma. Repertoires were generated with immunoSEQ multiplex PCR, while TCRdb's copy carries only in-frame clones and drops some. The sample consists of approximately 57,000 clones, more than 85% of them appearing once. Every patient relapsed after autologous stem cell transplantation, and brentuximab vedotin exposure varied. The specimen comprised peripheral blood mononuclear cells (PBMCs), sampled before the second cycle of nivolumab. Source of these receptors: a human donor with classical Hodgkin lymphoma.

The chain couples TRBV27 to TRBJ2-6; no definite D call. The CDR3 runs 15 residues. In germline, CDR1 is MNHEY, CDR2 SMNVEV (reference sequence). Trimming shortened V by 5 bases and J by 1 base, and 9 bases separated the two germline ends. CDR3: CASSQTVSGANVLTF. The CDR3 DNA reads TGTGCCAGCAGTCAAACAGTTTCTGGGGCCAACGTCCTGACTTTC.

In nucleotides, the CDR3 is TGTGCCAGCAGTTACTCACAGGGGGCGGCAGAGACCCAGTACTTC. It is translated as CASSYSQGAAETQYF. The V gene is TRBV6-5, the J gene TRBJ2-5; 9 bases map to TRBD1. This CDR3 comprises 15 residues. Trimming cost V 0 bases and J 4 bases; bases outside gene matches: 3. The germline gives CDR1 MNHEY, CDR2 SVGAGI.

CDR3 residues: CASIPFLTGTQYF. In nucleotides, the CDR3 is TGTGCCAGCATCCCGTTCCTTACCGGGACCCAGTACTTC. This rearrangement joins TRBV2 to TRBJ2-5; no reliable D call. Looked up from germline, CDR1 is SNHLY and CDR2 is FYNNEI. V was shortened by 7 bases and J by 7 bases, with 16 bases between the two germline ends. The CDR3 extends over 13 amino acids.

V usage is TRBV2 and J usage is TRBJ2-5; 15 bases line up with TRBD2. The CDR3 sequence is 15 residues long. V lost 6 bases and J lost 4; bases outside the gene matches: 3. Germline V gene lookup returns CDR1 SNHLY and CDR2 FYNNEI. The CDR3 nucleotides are TGTGCCAGCAGCCCGGGACTAGCGGGGGGAGAGACCCAGTACTTC. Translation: CASSPGLAGGETQYF.

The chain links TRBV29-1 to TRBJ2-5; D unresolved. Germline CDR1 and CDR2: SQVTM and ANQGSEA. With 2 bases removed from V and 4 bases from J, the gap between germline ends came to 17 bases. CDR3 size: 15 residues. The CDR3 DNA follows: TGCAGCGTTGAAACCTCGAGGCACGCCGGAGAGACCCAGTACTTC. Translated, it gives CSVETSRHAGETQYF. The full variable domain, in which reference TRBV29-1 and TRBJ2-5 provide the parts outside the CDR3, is SAVISQKPSRDICQRGTSLTIQCQVDSQVTMMFWYRQQPGQSLTLIATANQGSEATYESGFVIDKFPISRPNLTFSTLTVSNMSPEDSSIYLCSVETSRHAGETQYFGPGTRLLVL.

CDR3 loop: CASSYSNGRALNEQYF. CDR3 DNA: TGTGCCAGCAGTTACTCGAACGGGAGGGCCCTTAACGAGCAGTACTTC. The chain carries TRBV6-6 and TRBJ2-7; the match to TRBD2 covers 8 bases. Germline CDR1 MNHNY, CDR2 SVGAGI (reference sequence). CDR3 length equals 16 residues. V gave up 0 bases and J gave up 5 bases; unmatched junction bases: 9.

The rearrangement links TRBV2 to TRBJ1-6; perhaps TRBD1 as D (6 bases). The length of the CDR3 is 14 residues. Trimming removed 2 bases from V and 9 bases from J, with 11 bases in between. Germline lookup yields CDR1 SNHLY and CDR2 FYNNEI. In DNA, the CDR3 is TGTGCCAGCAGTGAAAACAGGGAAACTTCACCCCTCCACTTT. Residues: CASSENRETSPLHF.

The DNA of the CDR3 is TGTGCCAGCAGCTTGGGAGGCAGGGTATCCACCGGGGAGCTGTTTTTT. Amino acids: CASSLGGRVSTGELFF. The chain combines TRBV5-6 with TRBJ2-2, with D maybe TRBD1 (5 bases). Trimming took off 0 bases at V and 4 bases at J, with 13 bases between the two ends. The CDR3 loop spans 16 amino acids. Germline CDR1 SGHDT, CDR2 YYEEEE.

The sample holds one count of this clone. In DNA form, the CDR3 reads TGTGCCAGCAGCTTAGAGCTAGCCAAAAACATTCAGTACTTC. This translates into CASSLELAKNIQYF. This sequence joins TRBV7-8 and TRBJ2-4; D remains unclear. The CDR3 runs to 14 residues. Trimming took off 1 base at V and 0 bases at J, with 4 bases between the two ends. Germline assignment: CDR1 SGHVS and CDR2 FQNEAQ.

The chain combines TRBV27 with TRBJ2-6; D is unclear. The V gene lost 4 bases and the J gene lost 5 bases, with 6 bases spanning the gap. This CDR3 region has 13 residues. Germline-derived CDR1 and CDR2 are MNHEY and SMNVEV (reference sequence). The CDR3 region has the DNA TGTGCCAGCAGTTCTCCCCGGGCCAACGTCCTGACTTTC. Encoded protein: CASSSPRANVLTF.

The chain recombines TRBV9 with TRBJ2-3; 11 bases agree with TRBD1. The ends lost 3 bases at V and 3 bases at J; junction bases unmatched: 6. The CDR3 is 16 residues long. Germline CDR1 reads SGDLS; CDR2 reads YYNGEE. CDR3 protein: CASSGGQGALTDTQYF. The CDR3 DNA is TGTGCCAGCAGCGGTGGACAGGGGGCCTTAACAGATACGCAGTATTTT.